This T cell receptor (beta chain) was observed in a study of blood T cell repertoires in COVID-19. About the study: T cells, B-cell-depleted T cells, or PBMCs provided the cDNA or gDNA that served as material.

Which cohort a participant joined came from the clinical history participants gave. Donors in Cohort 3 counted as recovered after two negative PCRs, clearance, or symptom resolution. After removal of 5 bases from V and 4 bases from J, the junction contained 7 bases not matched to a gene. The CDR3 is 15 residues long. CDR1 is MRHNA and CDR2 is SNTAGT in the germline V gene. TCRdb keeps only in-frame clones here, not all; method: immunoSEQ multiplex PCR. The data hold 490,000 or so clones, with approximately 90% observed a single time. Sequenced sample: PBMCs or T cells enriched from blood (not recorded which). V and J are TRBV6-4 and TRBJ1-2; 10 bases are a match to TRBD1. This TCR derives from a middle-aged woman who had recovered from COVID-19. The CDR3 DNA sequence: TGTGCCAGCAGTTTGACAGGGGGCGTAGGCTATGGCTACACCTTC. Its translation: CASSLTGGVGYGYTF.